The 5 T cell receptor beta chains below come from one sample, sequenced in a study of shared clonotypes between healthy human individuals. TCRdb's copy holds only in-frame clones and misses some; the assay was immunoSEQ multiplex PCR. Of approximately 1,500,000 clones detected, roughly 98% appear once; the ten largest clones hold 0.4% to 0.55%. The sequenced sample was naive CD4+ T cells sorted from blood. The subset is: CD45RA+ positively selected. The receptors were sampled from a man younger than 45 in good health.

The chain recombines TRBV5-1 with TRBJ2-2; the D is unclear. The V and J ends lost 5 bases and 1 base respectively, with 9 bases between them. Germline lookup yields CDR1 SGHRS and CDR2 YFSETQ. The CDR3 is 14 residues long. The CDR3 coding sequence is TGCGCCAGCAGAGGCCAGATGAACACCGGGGAGCTGTTTTTT. It specifies CASRGQMNTGELFF. The full variable domain, completed using reference TRBV5-1 and TRBJ2-2, is KAGVTQTPRYLIKTRGQQVTLSCSPISGHRSVSWYQQTPGQGLQFLFEYFSETQRNKGNFPGRFSGRQFSNSRSEMNVSTLELGDSALYLCASRGQMNTGELFFGEGSRLTVL.

This chain uses TRBV20-1 with TRBJ1-2; D is undetermined. The CDR3 contains 10 residues. The germline V gene has CDR1 DFQATT and CDR2 SNEGSKA (reference sequence). V lost 3 bases to trimming and J lost 6 bases, with 5 bases between them. DNA of the CDR3: TGCAGTGCTAGGACTAATGGCTACACCTTC. Translation: CSARTNGYTF.

The chain has TRBV18 and TRBJ1-3, with D possibly matching TRBD1 (5 bases). CDR1 and CDR2 from the germline V gene are KGHSH and LQKENI. There are 18 residues in the CDR3. V was cut by 1 base and J by 0 bases, with 16 bases left in between. The CDR3 spells CASSPLSPTGLSGNTIYF. In DNA, the CDR3 is TGTGCCAGCTCACCACTTAGTCCTACAGGTCTCTCTGGAAACACCATATATTTT.

The V and J genes are TRBV29-1 and TRBJ2-3; TRBD1 aligns across 7 bases. V trimming: 8 bases; J trimming: 4 bases; junction bases outside the gene matches: 6. Germline loops: CDR1 SQVTM, CDR2 ANQGSEA. CDR3 length: 12 amino acids. CDR3 protein: CSLRQGPDTQYF. The CDR3 DNA reads as TGCAGCCTACGACAGGGCCCAGATACGCAGTATTTT.

This clone has only one observation. The CDR3 bases are TGTGCCAGCACCCAGGGGACTACCTGGGACTATGGCACAGATACGCAGTATTTT. This translates into CASTQGTTWDYGTDTQYF. The chain employs TRBV28 and TRBJ2-3; the D gene is possibly TRBD2 (7 bases). V was pared by 7 bases and J by 1 base, with 24 bases between. The CDR3 consists of 18 residues. Germline V gene data show CDR1 as MDHEN and CDR2 as SYDVKM.